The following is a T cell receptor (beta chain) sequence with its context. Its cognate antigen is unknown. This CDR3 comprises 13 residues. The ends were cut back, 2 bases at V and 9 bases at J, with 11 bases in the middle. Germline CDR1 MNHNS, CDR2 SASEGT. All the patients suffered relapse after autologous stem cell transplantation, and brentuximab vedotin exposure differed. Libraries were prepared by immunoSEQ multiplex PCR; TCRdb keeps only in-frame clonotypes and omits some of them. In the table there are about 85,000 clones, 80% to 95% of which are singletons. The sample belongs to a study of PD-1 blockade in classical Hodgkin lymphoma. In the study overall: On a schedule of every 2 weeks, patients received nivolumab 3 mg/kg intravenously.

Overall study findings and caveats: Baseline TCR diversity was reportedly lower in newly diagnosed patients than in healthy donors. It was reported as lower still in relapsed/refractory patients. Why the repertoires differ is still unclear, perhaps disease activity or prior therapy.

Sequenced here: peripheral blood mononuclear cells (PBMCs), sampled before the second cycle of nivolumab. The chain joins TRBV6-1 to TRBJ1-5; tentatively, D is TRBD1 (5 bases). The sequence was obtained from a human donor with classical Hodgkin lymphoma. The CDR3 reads CASSENDQGPQHF. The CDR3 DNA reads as TGTGCCAGCAGTGAAAACGATCAGGGGCCCCAGCATTTT.